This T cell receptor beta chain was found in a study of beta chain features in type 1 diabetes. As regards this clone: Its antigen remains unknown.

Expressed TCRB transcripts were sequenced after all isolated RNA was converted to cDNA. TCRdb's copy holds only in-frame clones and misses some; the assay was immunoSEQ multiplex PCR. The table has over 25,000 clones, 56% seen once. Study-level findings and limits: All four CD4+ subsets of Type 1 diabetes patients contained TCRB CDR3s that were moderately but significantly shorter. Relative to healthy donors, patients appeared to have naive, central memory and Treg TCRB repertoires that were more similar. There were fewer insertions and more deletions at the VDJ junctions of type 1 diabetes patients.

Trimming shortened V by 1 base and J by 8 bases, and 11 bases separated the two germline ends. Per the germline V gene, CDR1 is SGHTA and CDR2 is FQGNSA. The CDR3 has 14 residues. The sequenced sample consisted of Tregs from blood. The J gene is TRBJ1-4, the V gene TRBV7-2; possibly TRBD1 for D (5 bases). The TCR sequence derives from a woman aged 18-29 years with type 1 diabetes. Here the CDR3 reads CASSLDGGLEKLFF. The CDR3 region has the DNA TGTGCCAGCAGCTTAGACGGGGGACTGGAAAAACTGTTTTTT.